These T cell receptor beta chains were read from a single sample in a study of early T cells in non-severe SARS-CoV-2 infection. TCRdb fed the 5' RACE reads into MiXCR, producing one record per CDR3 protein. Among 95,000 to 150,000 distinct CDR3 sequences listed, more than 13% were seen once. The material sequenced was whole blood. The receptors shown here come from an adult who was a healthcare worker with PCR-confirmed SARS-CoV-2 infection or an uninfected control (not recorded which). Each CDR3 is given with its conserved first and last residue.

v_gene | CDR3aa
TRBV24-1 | CATSDQRRGLYNEQFF
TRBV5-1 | CASSLGGSTGNTIYF
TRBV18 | CASSPTRDTEAFF
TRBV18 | CASSSFGTEAFF
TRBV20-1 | CSAGGRADTEAFF
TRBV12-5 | CASVLAGSATQYF
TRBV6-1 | CASGKTGVQETQYF
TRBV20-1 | CSAPYTSYNEQFF
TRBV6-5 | CASSYSTDEQRGSSPLHF
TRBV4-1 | CASSYSGQGASGNTIYF
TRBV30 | CAWSDPRKLFF
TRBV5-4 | CASSLGTVTYNEQFF
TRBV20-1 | CSGGTTGTQYF
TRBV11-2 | CASSGSRGGETEAFF
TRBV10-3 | CATGTGDGYTF
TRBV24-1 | CATSEDGNQPQHF
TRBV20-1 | CSASNSGDYGYTF
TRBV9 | CASSIAGTSGGAYNEQFF
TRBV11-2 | CASTPRLTVDEQYF
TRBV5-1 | CASRTEDGHYEQYF
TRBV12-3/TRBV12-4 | CASSTRADTQYF
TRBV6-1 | CASSGRGLGQPQHF
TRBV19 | CASSRGHPVNWPQHF
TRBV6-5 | CASSPLTSGGAIEQFF
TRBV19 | CASSPRFVDEQFF
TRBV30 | CAWSRDRRQETQYF
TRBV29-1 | CSVRRDSYEQYF
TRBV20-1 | CSPIGGQINEQFF
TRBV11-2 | CASSSAVTQTQYF
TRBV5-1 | CASSLLSGPNTGELFF
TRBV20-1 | CSAPKRGPYNEQFF
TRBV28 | CASSLYGFLGGHRREQYF
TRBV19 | CASSTNDRTATDTQYF